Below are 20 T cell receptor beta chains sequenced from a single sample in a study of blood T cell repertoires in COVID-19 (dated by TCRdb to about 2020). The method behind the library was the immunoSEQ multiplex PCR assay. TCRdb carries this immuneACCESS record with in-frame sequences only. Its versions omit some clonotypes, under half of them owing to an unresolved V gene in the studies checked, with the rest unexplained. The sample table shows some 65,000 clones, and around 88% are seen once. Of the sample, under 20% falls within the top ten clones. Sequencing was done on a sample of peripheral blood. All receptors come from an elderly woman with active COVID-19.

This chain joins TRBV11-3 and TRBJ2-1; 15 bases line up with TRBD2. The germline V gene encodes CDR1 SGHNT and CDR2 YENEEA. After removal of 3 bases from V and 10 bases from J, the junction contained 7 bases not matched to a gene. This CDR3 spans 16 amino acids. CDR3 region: CASSFDGLAGGGEQFF. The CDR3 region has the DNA TGTGCCAGCAGCTTCGACGGACTAGCGGGGGGGGGCGAGCAGTTCTTC.

CDR3 protein: CASSRLAGEETQYF. As DNA, the CDR3 is TGTGCCAGCAGTCGACTAGCGGGGGAAGAGACCCAGTACTTC. The chain recombines TRBV6-5 with TRBJ2-5, with 12 bases aligning to TRBD2. In germline, CDR1 is MNHEY, CDR2 SVGAGI. This CDR3 spans 14 amino acids. Trimming at V came to 5 bases and at J to 3 bases, leaving 1 base not matched to a gene.

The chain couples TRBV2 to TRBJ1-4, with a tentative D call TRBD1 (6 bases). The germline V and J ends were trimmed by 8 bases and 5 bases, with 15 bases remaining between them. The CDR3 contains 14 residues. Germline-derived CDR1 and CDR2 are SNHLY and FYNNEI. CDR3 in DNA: TGTGCCAGCGGCAGTGGACAGATAAATGAAAAACTGTTTTTT. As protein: CASGSGQINEKLFF.

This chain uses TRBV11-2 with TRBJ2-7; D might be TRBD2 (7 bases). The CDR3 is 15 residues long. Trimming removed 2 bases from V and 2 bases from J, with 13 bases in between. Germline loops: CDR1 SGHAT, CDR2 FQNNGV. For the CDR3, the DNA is TGTGCCAGCAGCTTAATCGCGCGGGGGCCCTACGAGCAGTACTTC. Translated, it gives CASSLIARGPYEQYF.

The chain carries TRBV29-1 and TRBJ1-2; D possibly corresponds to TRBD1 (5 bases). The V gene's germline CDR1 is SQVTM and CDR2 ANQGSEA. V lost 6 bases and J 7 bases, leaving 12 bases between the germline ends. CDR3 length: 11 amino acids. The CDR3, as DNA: TGCAGCGTCTCAGGGAATCGTGGCTACACCTTC. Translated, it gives CSVSGNRGYTF.

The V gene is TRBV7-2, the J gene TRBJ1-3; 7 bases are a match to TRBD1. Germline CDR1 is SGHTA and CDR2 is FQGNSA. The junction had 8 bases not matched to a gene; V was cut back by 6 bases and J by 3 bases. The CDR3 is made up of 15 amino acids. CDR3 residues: CASSSQGLGGNTIYF. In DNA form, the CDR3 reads TGTGCCAGCAGTTCACAGGGGCTCGGTGGAAACACCATATATTTT. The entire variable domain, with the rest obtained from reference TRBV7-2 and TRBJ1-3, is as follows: GAGVSQSPSNKVTEKGKDVELRCDPISGHTALYWYRQSLGQGLEFLIYFQGNSAPDKSGLPSDRFSAERTGGSVSTLTIQRTQQEDSAVYLCASSSQGLGGNTIYFGEGSWLTVV.

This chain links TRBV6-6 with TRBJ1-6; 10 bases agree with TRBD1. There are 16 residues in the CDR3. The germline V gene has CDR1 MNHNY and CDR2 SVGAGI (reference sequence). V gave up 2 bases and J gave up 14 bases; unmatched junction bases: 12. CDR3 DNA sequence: TGTGCCAGCAGTTACCGGATGGGACAGGGGTCTTTGTCCCTCCACTTT. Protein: CASSYRMGQGSLSLHF.

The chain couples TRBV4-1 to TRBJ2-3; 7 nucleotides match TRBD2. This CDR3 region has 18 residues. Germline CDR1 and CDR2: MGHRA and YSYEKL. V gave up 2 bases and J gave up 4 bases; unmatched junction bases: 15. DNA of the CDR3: TGCGCCAGCAGCCAAAGACTTTGGGGGGGGACCCGGGCAGATACGCAGTATTTT. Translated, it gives CASSQRLWGGTRADTQYF.

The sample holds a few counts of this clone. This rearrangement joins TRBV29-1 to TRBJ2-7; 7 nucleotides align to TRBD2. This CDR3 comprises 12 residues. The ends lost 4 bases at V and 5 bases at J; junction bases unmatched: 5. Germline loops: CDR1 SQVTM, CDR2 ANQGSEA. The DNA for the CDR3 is TGCAGCGTTGTATTCGGGGGGAACGAGCAGTACTTC. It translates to CSVVFGGNEQYF.

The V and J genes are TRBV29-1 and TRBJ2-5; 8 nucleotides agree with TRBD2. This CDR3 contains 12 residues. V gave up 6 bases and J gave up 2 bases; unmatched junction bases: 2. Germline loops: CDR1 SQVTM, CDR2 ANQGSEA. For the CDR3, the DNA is TGCAGCGTACTAGCGGAGCAAGAGACCCAGTACTTC. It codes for CSVLAEQETQYF.

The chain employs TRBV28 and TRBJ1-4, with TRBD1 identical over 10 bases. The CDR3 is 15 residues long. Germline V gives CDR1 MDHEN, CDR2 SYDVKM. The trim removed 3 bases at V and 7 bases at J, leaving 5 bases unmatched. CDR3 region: CASSFPTGGSEKLFF. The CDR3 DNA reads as TGTGCCAGCAGTTTTCCGACAGGGGGCAGTGAAAAACTGTTTTTT.

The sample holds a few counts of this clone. The CDR3, as DNA: TGTGCCAGCAGTTACGGGGACAGGGCTGGCTACACCTTC. The encoded protein is CASSYGDRAGYTF. This sequence joins TRBV27 and TRBJ1-2; TRBD1 aligns across 9 bases. In germline, CDR1 is MNHEY, CDR2 SMNVEV (reference sequence). This CDR3 has 13 amino acids. The trim removed 4 bases at V and 7 bases at J, leaving 4 bases unmatched.

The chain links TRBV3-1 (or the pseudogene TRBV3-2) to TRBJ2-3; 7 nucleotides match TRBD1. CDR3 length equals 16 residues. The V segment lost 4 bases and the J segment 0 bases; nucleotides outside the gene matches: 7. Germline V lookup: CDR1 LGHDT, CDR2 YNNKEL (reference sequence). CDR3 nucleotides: TGTGCCAGCAGCCTTAACCCGGGACAGAGCACAGATACGCAGTATTTT. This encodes CASSLNPGQSTDTQYF.

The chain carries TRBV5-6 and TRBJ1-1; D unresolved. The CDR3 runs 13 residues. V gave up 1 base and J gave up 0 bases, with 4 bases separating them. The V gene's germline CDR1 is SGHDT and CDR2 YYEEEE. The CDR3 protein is CASSLSMNTEAFF. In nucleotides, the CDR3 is TGTGCCAGCAGCTTGTCCATGAACACTGAAGCTTTCTTT.

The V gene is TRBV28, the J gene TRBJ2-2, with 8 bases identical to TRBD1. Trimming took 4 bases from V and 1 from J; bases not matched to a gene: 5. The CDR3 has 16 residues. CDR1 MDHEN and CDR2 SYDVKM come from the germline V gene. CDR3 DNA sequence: TGTGCCAGCAGTTCACCAGGACAGGGGAACACCGGGGAGCTGTTTTTT. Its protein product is CASSSPGQGNTGELFF.

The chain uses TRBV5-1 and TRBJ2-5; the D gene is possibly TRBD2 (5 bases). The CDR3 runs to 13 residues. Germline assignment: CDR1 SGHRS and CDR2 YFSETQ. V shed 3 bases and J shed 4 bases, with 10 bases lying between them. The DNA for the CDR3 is TGCGCCAGCAGCTCTAATGCGGGAGAGACCCAGTACTTC. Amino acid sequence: CASSSNAGETQYF.

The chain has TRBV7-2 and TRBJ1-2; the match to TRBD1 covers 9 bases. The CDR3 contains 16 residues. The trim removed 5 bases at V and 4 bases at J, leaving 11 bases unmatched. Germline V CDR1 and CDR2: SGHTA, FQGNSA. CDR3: CASSPRTGEVRYGYTF. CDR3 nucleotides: TGTGCCAGCAGCCCGCGGACAGGGGAGGTTCGCTATGGCTACACCTTC.

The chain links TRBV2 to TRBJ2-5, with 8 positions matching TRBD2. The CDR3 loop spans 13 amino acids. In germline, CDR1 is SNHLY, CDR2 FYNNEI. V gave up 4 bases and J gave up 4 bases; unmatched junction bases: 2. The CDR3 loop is CASSGGTRETQYF. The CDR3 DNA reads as TGTGCCAGCAGTGGCGGGACTAGAGAGACCCAGTACTTC.

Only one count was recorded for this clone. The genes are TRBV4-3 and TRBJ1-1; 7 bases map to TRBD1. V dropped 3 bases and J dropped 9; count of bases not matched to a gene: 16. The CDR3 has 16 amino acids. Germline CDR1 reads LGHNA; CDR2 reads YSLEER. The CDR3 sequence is CASSHPSQTGSQKAFF. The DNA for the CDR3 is TGCGCCAGCAGCCACCCTTCACAGACAGGGTCCCAGAAAGCTTTCTTT.

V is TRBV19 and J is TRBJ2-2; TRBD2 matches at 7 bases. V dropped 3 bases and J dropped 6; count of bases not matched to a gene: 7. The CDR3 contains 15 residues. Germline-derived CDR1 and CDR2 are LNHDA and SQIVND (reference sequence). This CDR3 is CASSIWRGSAGELFF. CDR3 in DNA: TGTGCCAGTAGTATCTGGCGGGGGTCCGCCGGGGAGCTGTTTTTT.